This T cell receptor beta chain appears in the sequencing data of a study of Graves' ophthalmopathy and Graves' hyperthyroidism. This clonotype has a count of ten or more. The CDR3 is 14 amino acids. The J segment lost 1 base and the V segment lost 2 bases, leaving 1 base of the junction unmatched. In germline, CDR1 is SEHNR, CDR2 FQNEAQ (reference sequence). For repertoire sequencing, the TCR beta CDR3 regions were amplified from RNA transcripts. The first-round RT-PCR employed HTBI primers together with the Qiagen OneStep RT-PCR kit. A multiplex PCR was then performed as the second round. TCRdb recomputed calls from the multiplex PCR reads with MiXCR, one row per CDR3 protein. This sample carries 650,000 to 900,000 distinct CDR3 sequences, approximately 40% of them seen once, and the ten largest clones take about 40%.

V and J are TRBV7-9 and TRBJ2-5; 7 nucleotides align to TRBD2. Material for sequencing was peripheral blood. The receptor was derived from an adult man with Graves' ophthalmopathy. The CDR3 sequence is CASSLSGIQETQYF. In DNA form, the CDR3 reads TGTGCCAGCAGCTTAAGCGGGATCCAAGAGACCCAGTACTTC.